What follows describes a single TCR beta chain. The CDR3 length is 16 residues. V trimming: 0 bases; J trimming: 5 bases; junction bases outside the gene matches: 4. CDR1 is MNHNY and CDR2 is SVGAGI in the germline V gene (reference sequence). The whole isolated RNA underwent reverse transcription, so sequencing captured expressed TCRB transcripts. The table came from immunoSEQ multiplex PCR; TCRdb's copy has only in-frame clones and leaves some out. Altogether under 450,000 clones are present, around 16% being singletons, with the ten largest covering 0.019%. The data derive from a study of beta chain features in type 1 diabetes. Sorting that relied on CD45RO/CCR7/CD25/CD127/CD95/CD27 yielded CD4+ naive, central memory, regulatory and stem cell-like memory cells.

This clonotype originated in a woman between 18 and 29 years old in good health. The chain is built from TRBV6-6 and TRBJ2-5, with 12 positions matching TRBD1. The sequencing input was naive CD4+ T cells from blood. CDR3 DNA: TGTGCCAGCAGTTACTCGGGACAGGGGGCGCGGGAGACCCAGTACTTC. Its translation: CASSYSGQGARETQYF.